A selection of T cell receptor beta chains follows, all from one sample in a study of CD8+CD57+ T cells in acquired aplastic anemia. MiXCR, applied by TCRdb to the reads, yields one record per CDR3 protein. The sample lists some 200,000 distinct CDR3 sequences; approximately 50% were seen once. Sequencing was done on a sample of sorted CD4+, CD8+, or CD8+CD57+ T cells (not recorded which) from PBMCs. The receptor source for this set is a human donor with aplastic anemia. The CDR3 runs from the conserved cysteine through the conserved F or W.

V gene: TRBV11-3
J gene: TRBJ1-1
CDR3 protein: CASSWTGSNTEAFF

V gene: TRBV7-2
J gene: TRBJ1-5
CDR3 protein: CASSLDRQPQHF

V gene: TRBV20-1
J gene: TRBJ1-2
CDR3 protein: CSAAQGVSYGYTF

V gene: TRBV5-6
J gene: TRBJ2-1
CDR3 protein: CASSLQVGTAGQFF

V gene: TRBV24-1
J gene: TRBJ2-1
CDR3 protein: CATSDSGTGHYNEQFF

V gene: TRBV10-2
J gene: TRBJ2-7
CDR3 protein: CATSTRQPSSYEQYF

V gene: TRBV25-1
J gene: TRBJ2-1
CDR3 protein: CASSRPGQHNEQFF

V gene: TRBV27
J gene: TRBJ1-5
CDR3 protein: CASSSQGARNQPQHF

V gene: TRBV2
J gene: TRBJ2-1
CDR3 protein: CAGPRAHSGRPNEQFF

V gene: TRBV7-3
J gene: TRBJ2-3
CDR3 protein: CASSWLTGSTDTQYF

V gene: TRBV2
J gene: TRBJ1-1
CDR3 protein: CASSLTRTGNTEAFF

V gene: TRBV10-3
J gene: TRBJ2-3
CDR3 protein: CASSRRADTQYF

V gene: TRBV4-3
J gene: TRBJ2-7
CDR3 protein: CASSQDSVVSYEQYF

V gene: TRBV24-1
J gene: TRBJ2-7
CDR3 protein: CATSDSTGCEQYF

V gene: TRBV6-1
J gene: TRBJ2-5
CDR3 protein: CASSEGGVGAGGAETQYF

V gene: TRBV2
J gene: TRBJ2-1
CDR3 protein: CASSPRVISYNEQFF

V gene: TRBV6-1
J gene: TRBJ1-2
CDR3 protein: CASSEVVFGTGTSLYGYTF

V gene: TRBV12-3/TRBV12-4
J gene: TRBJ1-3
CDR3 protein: CASTFSSGNTIYF

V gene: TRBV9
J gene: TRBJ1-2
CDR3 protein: CASSSYGGRGYTF

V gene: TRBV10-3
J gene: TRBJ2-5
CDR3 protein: CASKGSGYNQPQYF

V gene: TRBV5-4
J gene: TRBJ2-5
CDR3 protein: CASSYRDRETQYF

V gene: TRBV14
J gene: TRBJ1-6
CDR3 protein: CASSQERRFRDNSPLHF

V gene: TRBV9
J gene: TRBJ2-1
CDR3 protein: CASSVGDEQFF

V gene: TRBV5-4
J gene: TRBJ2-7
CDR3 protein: CASSDRLAGTYEQYF

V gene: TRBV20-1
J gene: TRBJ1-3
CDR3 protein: CSARVEDSRFSGNTIYF

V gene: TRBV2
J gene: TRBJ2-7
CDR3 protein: CANPTGPFSYEQYF

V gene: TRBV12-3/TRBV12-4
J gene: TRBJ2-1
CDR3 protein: CASSFRGNNEQFF

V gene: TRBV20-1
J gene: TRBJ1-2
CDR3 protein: CSALGGGGTNYGYTF

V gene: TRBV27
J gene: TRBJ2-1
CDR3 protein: CASTSGTYNEQFF

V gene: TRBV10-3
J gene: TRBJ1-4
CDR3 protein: CAISEQKGRGPNEKLFF

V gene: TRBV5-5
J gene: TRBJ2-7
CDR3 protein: CASSLGGTGGYEQYF

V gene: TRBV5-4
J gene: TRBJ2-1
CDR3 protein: CASSYAGTSGSSEQFF

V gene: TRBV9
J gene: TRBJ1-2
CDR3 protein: CASSQGGRGYTF

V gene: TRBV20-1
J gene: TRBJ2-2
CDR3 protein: CSTTGLTGELFF

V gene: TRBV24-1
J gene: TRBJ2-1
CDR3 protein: CATSDFGGRAGEQFF

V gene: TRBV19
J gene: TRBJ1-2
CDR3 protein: CASSTTGYPGYTF

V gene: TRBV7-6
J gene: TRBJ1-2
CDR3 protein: CASSQPGVGGYTF

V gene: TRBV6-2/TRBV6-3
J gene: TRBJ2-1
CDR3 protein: CGSTAPQAHIGQFF

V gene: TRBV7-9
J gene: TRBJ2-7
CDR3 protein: CASSLVSGYEQYF

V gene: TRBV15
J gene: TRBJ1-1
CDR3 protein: CATSRDGNTEAFF

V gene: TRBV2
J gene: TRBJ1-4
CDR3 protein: CASSVGGGNEKLFF

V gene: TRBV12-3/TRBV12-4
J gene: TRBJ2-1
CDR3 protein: CAIDLGQGLYNEQFF

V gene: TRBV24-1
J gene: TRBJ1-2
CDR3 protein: CATGDTYGYTF

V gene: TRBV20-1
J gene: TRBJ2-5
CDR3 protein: CSATGGLAGPETQYF

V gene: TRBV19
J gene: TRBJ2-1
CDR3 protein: CASSIVGQGGYNEQFF

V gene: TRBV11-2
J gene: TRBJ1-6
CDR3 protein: CASSPRDSTSPLHF

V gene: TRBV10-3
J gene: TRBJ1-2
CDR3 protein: CAISESQLQGYGYTF

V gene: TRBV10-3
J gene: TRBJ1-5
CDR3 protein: CAISESSWSQPQHF

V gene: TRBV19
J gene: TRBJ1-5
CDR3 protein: CASASGWGAHQHF

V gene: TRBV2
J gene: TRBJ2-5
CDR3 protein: CASRGTGQRETQYF

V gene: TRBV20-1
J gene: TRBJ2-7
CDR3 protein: CSARADYNNLYF